The rows below give T cell receptor beta chains drawn from one sample of a study of CD8 T cells in Susac syndrome. Each CDR3 protein is one row after TCRdb ran MiXCR on the immunoSEQ multiplex PCR reads. This sample has hundreds of thousands of distinct CDR3 sequences; around 91% occur once, and the top ten carry around 0.18%. Sequences were obtained from CD8+ T cells from PBMCs. All receptors come from a human donor with multiple sclerosis. Each CDR3 is given with its conserved first and last residue. A D gene is named only where the DNA matches it firmly. Size is stated for part of the rows, as once, few or many counts, or as a class when the clone is expanded.

length: 18; size: NA; V: TRBV5-1; D: TRBD2; J: TRBJ2-1; CDR3: CASSLARPGLAGGNEQFF; DNA: TGCGCCAGCAGCTTGGCCCGCCCGGGACTAGCGGGGGGCAATGAGCAGTTCTTC
length: 11; size: NA; V: TRBV29-1; D: NA; J: TRBJ2-7; CDR3: CSVDVGYEQYF; DNA: TGCAGCGTTGATGTGGGCTACGAGCAGTACTTC
length: 16; size: NA; V: TRBV20-1; D: NA; J: TRBJ2-1; CDR3: CSASAPGTLTYNEQFF; DNA: TGCAGTGCTAGCGCCCCCGGGACTCTCACCTACAATGAGCAGTTCTTC
length: 13; size: NA; V: TRBV12-3/TRBV12-4; D: NA; J: TRBJ1-2; CDR3: CASSLPAYYGYTF; DNA: TGTGCCAGCAGTTTGCCAGCCTACTATGGCTACACCTTC
length: 14; size: NA; V: TRBV12-3/TRBV12-4; D: TRBD1; J: TRBJ2-1; CDR3: CASYPGQGMNEQFF; DNA: TGTGCCAGTTATCCGGGACAGGGGATGAATGAGCAGTTCTTC
length: 16; size: NA; V: TRBV27; D: NA; J: TRBJ2-1; CDR3: CASSYTGSGIYNEQFF; DNA: TGTGCCAGCAGTTACACAGGGTCTGGAATATACAATGAGCAGTTCTTC
length: 11; size: NA; V: TRBV27; D: NA; J: TRBJ2-5; CDR3: CASSDLSIQYF; DNA: TGTGCCAGCAGTGACCTCTCGATACAGTACTTC
length: 13; size: NA; V: TRBV12-3/TRBV12-4; D: NA; J: TRBJ2-3; CDR3: CATGAVPTDTQYF; DNA: TGTGCCACCGGGGCGGTACCCACAGATACGCAGTATTTT
length: 17; size: NA; V: TRBV6-1; D: NA; J: TRBJ2-7; CDR3: CASSEDFFPARFYEQYF; DNA: TGTGCCAGCAGTGAAGATTTTTTCCCCGCTAGGTTCTACGAGCAGTACTTC
length: 16; size: NA; V: TRBV7-9; D: TRBD2; J: TRBJ2-7; CDR3: CASSRLGTGGAYEQYF; DNA: TGTGCCAGCAGCCGATTGGGGACGGGAGGAGCCTACGAGCAGTACTTC
length: 17; size: NA; V: TRBV4-1; D: TRBD1; J: TRBJ1-5; CDR3: CASSHYQGAYSNQPQHF; DNA: TGCGCCAGCAGCCACTACCAGGGGGCGTATAGCAATCAGCCCCAGCATTTT
length: 16; size: NA; V: TRBV5-5; D: TRBD2; J: TRBJ2-3; CDR3: CATSSEAGRSTDTQYF; DNA: TGTGCCACCAGCAGTGAAGCGGGGAGAAGCACAGATACGCAGTATTTT
length: 13; size: NA; V: TRBV9; D: NA; J: TRBJ1-5; CDR3: CASSVGTDQPQHF; DNA: TGTGCCAGCAGCGTAGGGACGGATCAGCCCCAGCATTTT
length: 14; size: NA; V: TRBV2; D: NA; J: TRBJ2-1; CDR3: CASRVATLYNEQFF; DNA: TGTGCCAGCCGCGTCGCGACACTTTACAATGAGCAGTTCTTC
length: 14; size: NA; V: TRBV3-1; D: NA; J: TRBJ2-7; CDR3: CASSQVERGYEQYF; DNA: TGTGCCAGCAGCCAAGTCGAGAGGGGATACGAGCAGTACTTC
length: 16; size: NA; V: TRBV6-5; D: NA; J: TRBJ2-2; CDR3: CASSYVQAAGGGELFF; DNA: TGTGCCAGCAGTTACGTCCAGGCCGCAGGTGGCGGGGAGCTGTTTTTT
length: 14; size: NA; V: TRBV15; D: NA; J: TRBJ2-1; CDR3: CATSSPLGLREQFF; DNA: TGTGCCACCAGCAGCCCCCTAGGATTAAGGGAGCAGTTCTTC
length: 18; size: NA; V: TRBV4-3; D: NA; J: TRBJ2-1; CDR3: CASSQTPLGRDKSNEQFF; DNA: TGCGCCAGCAGCCAAACCCCTTTAGGGCGGGATAAGAGCAATGAGCAGTTCTTC
length: 14; size: NA; V: TRBV27; D: TRBD1; J: TRBJ2-1; CDR3: CASSPRTGANEQFF; DNA: TGTGCCAGCAGTCCCAGGACAGGGGCAAATGAGCAGTTCTTC
length: 19; size: NA; V: TRBV6-1; D: TRBD2; J: TRBJ2-1; CDR3: CASSRQENPGLGSYNEQFF; DNA: TGTGCCAGCAGCCGACAGGAAAATCCGGGACTAGGGTCCTACAATGAGCAGTTCTTC
length: 16; size: NA; V: TRBV7-9; D: NA; J: TRBJ1-2; CDR3: CASSSGGAGLNYGYTF; DNA: TGTGCCAGCAGCTCGGGAGGCGCAGGGCTAAACTATGGCTACACCTTC
length: 13; size: NA; V: TRBV6-5; D: NA; J: TRBJ1-2; CDR3: CASSMGGHYGYTF; DNA: TGTGCCAGCAGTATGGGGGGCCACTATGGCTACACCTTC
length: 13; size: NA; V: TRBV5-1; D: NA; J: TRBJ1-1; CDR3: CASNPNGNTEAFF; DNA: TGCGCCAGTAACCCTAATGGCAACACTGAAGCTTTCTTT
length: 16; size: NA; V: TRBV5-5; D: NA; J: TRBJ1-1; CDR3: CASSLNLDGMNTEAFF; DNA: TGTGCCAGCAGTCTTAATCTGGACGGAATGAACACTGAAGCTTTCTTT
length: 16; size: NA; V: TRBV9; D: TRBD1; J: TRBJ1-1; CDR3: CASSPPGQGVNTEAFF; DNA: TGTGCCAGCAGCCCTCCGGGACAGGGGGTGAACACTGAAGCTTTCTTT
length: 15; size: NA; V: TRBV27; D: NA; J: TRBJ1-4; CDR3: CASSLSVVTTEKLFF; DNA: TGTGCCAGCAGTTTATCGGTGGTAACGACGGAAAAACTGTTTTTT
length: 19; size: NA; V: TRBV20-1; D: TRBD1; J: TRBJ1-2; CDR3: CSARDLQDRAPTTGYGYTF; DNA: TGCAGTGCTAGAGATCTGCAGGACAGGGCCCCAACTACGGGCTATGGCTACACCTTC
length: 12; size: NA; V: TRBV6-4; D: NA; J: TRBJ2-2; CDR3: CASSEKAGELFF; DNA: TGTGCCAGCAGTGAAAAAGCCGGGGAGCTGTTTTTT
length: 13; size: NA; V: TRBV9; D: NA; J: TRBJ1-5; CDR3: CASSETPNQPQHF; DNA: TGTGCCAGCAGCGAGACCCCAAACCAGCCCCAGCATTTT
length: 14; size: NA; V: TRBV5-5; D: NA; J: TRBJ2-1; CDR3: CASSRDSRGNEQFF; DNA: TGTGCCAGCAGCCGGGACTCCCGGGGCAATGAGCAGTTCTTC
length: 15; size: NA; V: TRBV15; D: NA; J: TRBJ1-5; CDR3: CATRPGHSGNQPQHF; DNA: TGTGCCACCCGACCGGGACATTCGGGAAATCAGCCCCAGCATTTT
length: 18; size: NA; V: TRBV7-8; D: NA; J: TRBJ2-6; CDR3: CASSQTESIVSGANVLTF; DNA: TGTGCCAGCAGCCAGACAGAAAGTATAGTCTCTGGGGCCAACGTCCTGACTTTC
length: 15; size: NA; V: TRBV12-3/TRBV12-4; D: NA; J: TRBJ1-1; CDR3: CANSFGSGPNTEAFF; DNA: TGTGCCAACAGTTTTGGGTCAGGTCCGAACACTGAAGCTTTCTTT
length: 15; size: NA; V: TRBV28; D: NA; J: TRBJ2-1; CDR3: CASSFRGGHYNEQFF; DNA: TGTGCCAGCAGTTTTAGGGGGGGTCACTACAATGAGCAGTTCTTC
length: 13; size: NA; V: TRBV19; D: NA; J: TRBJ2-7; CDR3: CASSRRISYEQYF; DNA: TGTGCCAGTAGTCGACGGATTAGCTACGAGCAGTACTTC
length: 16; size: NA; V: TRBV2; D: TRBD2; J: TRBJ2-5; CDR3: CASAGLAGRLQETQYF; DNA: TGTGCCAGCGCGGGACTAGCGGGGCGCTTGCAAGAGACCCAGTACTTC
length: 13; size: NA; V: TRBV9; D: NA; J: TRBJ2-3; CDR3: CASNTGGTDTQYF; DNA: TGTGCCAGCAACACTGGGGGCACAGATACGCAGTATTTT
length: 15; size: NA; V: TRBV14; D: TRBD1; J: TRBJ1-1; CDR3: CASSQWGQPNTEAFF; DNA: TGTGCCAGCAGCCAATGGGGACAGCCTAACACTGAAGCTTTCTTT
length: 16; size: NA; V: TRBV7-6; D: TRBD1; J: TRBJ2-2; CDR3: CASSLDGTGRTGELFF; DNA: TGTGCCAGCAGCTTAGATGGGACAGGGCGCACCGGGGAGCTGTTTTTT
length: 17; size: once; V: TRBV20-1; D: NA; J: TRBJ2-3; CDR3: CSAISPGARAITDTQYF; DNA: TGCAGTGCTATTTCCCCGGGGGCCAGGGCAATCACAGATACGCAGTATTTT
length: 13; size: NA; V: TRBV29-1; D: TRBD1; J: TRBJ2-7; CDR3: CSVVITGGDEQYF; DNA: TGCAGCGTTGTTATCACAGGGGGCGACGAGCAGTACTTC
length: 15; size: NA; V: TRBV6-2/TRBV6-3; D: NA; J: TRBJ2-7; CDR3: CASSYPTLQVYEQYF; DNA: TGTGCCAGCAGTTACCCGACTCTACAGGTCTACGAGCAGTACTTC
length: 16; size: once; V: TRBV18; D: NA; J: TRBJ2-1; CDR3: CASSPMGALFYNEQFF; DNA: TGTGCCAGCTCACCAATGGGGGCCCTATTCTACAATGAGCAGTTCTTC
length: 15; size: NA; V: TRBV7-9; D: NA; J: TRBJ2-3; CDR3: CASSFGVQSTDTQYF; DNA: TGTGCCAGCAGTTTCGGAGTGCAGAGCACAGATACGCAGTATTTT
length: 22; size: NA; V: TRBV27; D: NA; J: TRBJ2-1; CDR3: CASSVLPAGRGLQAGSYNEQFF; DNA: TGTGCCAGCAGCGTCCTCCCCGCGGGGCGGGGGCTCCAGGCGGGCTCCTACAATGAGCAGTTCTTC
length: 13; size: NA; V: TRBV29-1; D: NA; J: TRBJ2-2; CDR3: CSVWNRNTGELFF; DNA: TGCAGCGTGTGGAACAGAAACACCGGGGAGCTGTTTTTT
length: 15; size: NA; V: TRBV20-1; D: NA; J: TRBJ2-3; CDR3: CSAKDPGADSDTQYF; DNA: TGCAGTGCTAAAGACCCGGGAGCAGACTCTGATACGCAGTATTTT
length: 13; size: NA; V: TRBV9; D: NA; J: TRBJ2-7; CDR3: CASSVLEGDEQYF; DNA: TGTGCCAGCAGCGTCTTAGAGGGGGACGAGCAGTACTTC
length: 9; size: NA; V: TRBV29-1; D: NA; J: TRBJ2-1; CDR3: CSAVGEQFF; DNA: TGCAGCGCGGTGGGTGAGCAGTTCTTC
length: 13; size: NA; V: TRBV20-1; D: NA; J: TRBJ1-5; CDR3: CSAREAGEQPQHF; DNA: TGCAGTGCTAGAGAGGCCGGTGAACAGCCCCAGCATTTT
length: 13; size: NA; V: TRBV29-1; D: TRBD1; J: TRBJ1-2; CDR3: CSVVAGGNYGYTF; DNA: TGCAGCGTTGTTGCAGGGGGCAACTATGGCTACACCTTC